Sequencing of this TCR beta chain was carried out in a study of beta chain features in type 1 diabetes listed by TCRdb under 2018. A note on the overall study: Mean age, gender distribution, total cell number and subset yield were not different between patients and healthy donors. A total of 107,917,701 sorted cells were examined across all samples, and the number of cells per subset was strongly correlated with RNA yield. The study compared TCRB repertoires of sorted circulating CD4+ T cell subsets between recently diagnosed type 1 diabetes patients and matched healthy donors. Regulatory and stem cell-like memory subsets were isolated from only 8 patients and roughly eight healthy donors, whereas naive and central memory subsets came from all 28 donors.

From each donor, a single peripheral blood sample of 90 to 150 mL on average was drawn into heparinised tubes. Using a panel that included CD45RO, CCR7, CD25, CD127, CD95 and CD27, naive, central memory, regulatory and stem cell-like memory CD4+ T cells were sorted on a BD FACSAria II. A purity above 98% was achieved for all sorted populations. Right away, PBMCs were isolated by Lymphoprep density gradient centrifugation and were stained directly, with no culture step. So that batch effects would be minimized, each experiment stained and sorted samples in pairs, pairing one healthy donor with one patient. The germline V end is reduced by 4 bases and the J end by 1 base; junction bases left unmatched: 7. The CDR3 measures 16 amino acids from cysteine to phenylalanine. Left in the record is the CDR3 DNA by itself, 48 bases read in frame from the first base. From a lookup of the germline V gene, CDR1 and CDR2 are SGHRS and YFSETQ.

The High Capacity cDNA Reverse Transcription Kit was used to reverse transcribe all of the isolated RNA, meaning that expressed TCRB transcripts were what got sequenced. Deep immunoSEQ sequencing was applied to naive, central memory and regulatory T cell samples, giving an average of roughly 3.5 million total reads per sample. Sorted cells were lysed in RLT buffer, and RNA was extracted using DNase-treated RNeasy Micro or Mini kits according to cell number. Each cell subset was processed on its own to prevent cross-contamination, while patient and healthy donor samples were processed together. The immunoSEQ multiplex PCR was used to amplify TCRB sequences from cDNA, yielding 87-bp fragments that span the CDR3 region. Sequencing of the amplicons was done on the Illumina HiSeq platform. Under the source paper's analysis protocol: Synthetic template baselines were used to correct PCR bias computationally, reads within Hamming distance 2 were collapsed together, and singletons that could not be merged were discarded. Reads were aligned to IMGT to assign V, D and J genes, CDR3 length, and insertions or deletions at six rearrangement sites. Within each subset, clonotype counts were normalized to the number of sorted cells before true diversity and Gini coefficients were calculated with the tcR R package. The overlap coefficient, calculated on TCRB nucleotide sequences, was used to quantify repertoire sharing. Out-of-frame TCRB sequences from naive cells were analyzed as a proxy for the pre-selection repertoire. TCRdb retrieved this table from immuneACCESS and kept in-frame rearrangements only. Not all clones are present; in checked studies, unresolved V genes account for under half, and no reason is known for the remainder. The V and J calls and clone size are taken from that table; D and trimming were inferred from the DNA. This sample comprises around 300,000 clones, about 15% of them detected only once. The top ten clonotypes cover about 0.014% of the sample.

As concerns this clone: Its antigen has not been determined. Base quality data are lacking; no much larger clone is found one base away.

What the research found in general, with its limitations: HLA sub-analyses involved small numbers of individuals, so any influence of HLA type on TCRB rearrangement remained unresolved. Shorter templates might be favored by PCR, yet because patient and control samples were amplified and corrected together, any such skew would affect both groups equally. The naive, central memory and regulatory TCRB repertoires appeared to resemble one another more closely among patients than among healthy donors. Because cDNA was sequenced instead of genomic DNA, activated cells with high expression could be over-represented, although the groups did not differ in activation or CD3 levels. A moderate but significant shortening of TCRB CDR3 length was observed in type 1 diabetes patients in all four CD4+ subsets. At VDJ recombination sites, type 1 diabetes patients had fewer insertions and more deleted nucleotides, which implies abnormalities in thymic rearrangement.

The chain is assembled from TRBV5-1 and TRBJ2-3; 9 junctional bases match TRBD2. The source material was naive CD4+ T cells from blood. This sample's cell subset or site label indicates: true naive CD4+ T cells. The TCR was taken from a man between 18 and 29 years old with type 1 diabetes. The CDR3 has the sequence CASSGRTSARTDTQYF. The bases read TGCGCCAGCAGCGGGAGGACTAGCGCTCGCACAGATACGCAGTATTTT.